A selection of T cell receptor beta chains follows, all from one sample in a study of human T cells and chemical hapten exposure. TCRdb analysed the RACE reads with MiXCR anew, one entry per CDR3 protein. The top ten clones hold approximately 2.3% of a sample with 200,000 to 300,000 distinct CDR3 sequences, 7.5% to 10% of them seen once. The sequences come from whole blood, collected in connection with sensitization to the hapten diphenylcyclopropenone (DPC). The origin of the receptors is a woman between 40 and 55 years old with alopecia areata. Some clones in this sample may be carry-over from other donors' samples. The conserved cysteine and the conserved F or W are not part of the CDR3 here. The order of the fields is D gene, J gene, V gene, CDR3 protein. A D gene is named only where the DNA matches it firmly.

D: TRBD2; J: TRBJ2-3; V: TRBV12-3/TRBV12-4; CDR3: ASSGLAGTDTQY
D: -; J: TRBJ2-1; V: TRBV3-1; CDR3: ASSYDRDTTRTRDNEQF
D: TRBD1; J: TRBJ2-1; V: TRBV7-3; CDR3: ASSLGQGSKQF
D: -; J: TRBJ2-3; V: TRBV20-1; CDR3: SANRAGGPRTDTQY
D: -; J: TRBJ2-1; V: TRBV12-3/TRBV12-4; CDR3: ASITAAGFSEQF
D: -; J: TRBJ2-1; V: TRBV28; CDR3: ASSLWVAPNEQF
D: -; J: TRBJ2-5; V: TRBV9; CDR3: ASSVGQLETQY
D: -; J: TRBJ2-3; V: TRBV7-2; CDR3: ASSLSVGRPTDTQY
D: -; J: TRBJ1-5; V: TRBV14; CDR3: ASSQGIYQPQH
D: -; J: TRBJ2-5; V: TRBV20-1; CDR3: SARDRGSQETQY
D: -; J: TRBJ2-5; V: TRBV7-9; CDR3: ASSLAEETQY
D: -; J: TRBJ2-3; V: TRBV11-2; CDR3: ASSLRGQRPTSTQY
D: TRBD2; J: TRBJ2-1; V: TRBV12-3/TRBV12-4; CDR3: ASNPGGGRVREQF
D: TRBD1; J: TRBJ2-7; V: TRBV9; CDR3: ASSVGGTGTYEQY
D: -; J: TRBJ2-7; V: TRBV7-9; CDR3: ASSHDYSSNRVEQY
D: -; J: TRBJ1-6; V: TRBV7-2; CDR3: ASSLVQGLNSPLH
D: TRBD1; J: TRBJ1-5; V: TRBV20-1; CDR3: SARGQGNQPQH
D: TRBD1; J: TRBJ2-3; V: TRBV6-1; CDR3: ASSEINRGRFQY
D: -; J: TRBJ1-4; V: TRBV5-1; CDR3: ASSLAGTAILSSNEKLF
D: TRBD2; J: TRBJ2-7; V: TRBV20-1; CDR3: SAPSGRPSYEQY
D: -; J: TRBJ2-7; V: TRBV6-1; CDR3: ASGSTGFSYEQY
D: -; J: TRBJ2-7; V: TRBV12-3/TRBV12-4; CDR3: ASSSRQAYEQY
D: -; J: TRBJ1-5; V: TRBV25-1; CDR3: ASSDRQTDNQPQH
D: -; J: TRBJ2-7; V: TRBV18; CDR3: VSSPLFQGSPYEQY
D: -; J: TRBJ2-6; V: TRBV7-2; CDR3: ASSRGGAGANVLT
D: -; J: TRBJ2-4; V: TRBV27; CDR3: ASSLQGPIAKNIQY
D: -; J: TRBJ1-3; V: TRBV6-1; CDR3: ASSEAIGSSGNTIY
D: TRBD1; J: TRBJ1-5; V: TRBV5-5; CDR3: ASSNVPGQRGNQPQH
D: -; J: TRBJ2-1; V: TRBV30; CDR3: AWSGGGALSNEQF
D: -; J: TRBJ1-4; V: TRBV6-5; CDR3: ASSYSSVDATNEKLF
D: TRBD1; J: TRBJ1-2; V: TRBV10-3; CDR3: ATRQGAIYGYT
D: -; J: TRBJ1-1; V: TRBV7-9; CDR3: ASTILTVNTEAF
D: TRBD1; J: TRBJ2-1; V: TRBV11-2; CDR3: ASSPQPGQLPYNEQF
D: -; J: TRBJ1-4; V: TRBV3-1; CDR3: ASSQGYQGNEKLF
D: -; J: TRBJ2-5; V: TRBV2; CDR3: ASSEAGGLQETQY
D: TRBD1; J: TRBJ1-4; V: TRBV6-6; CDR3: ASSYSAGTGNEKLF
D: -; J: TRBJ1-1; V: TRBV7-9; CDR3: ASSNLRTVMNTEAF
D: TRBD2; J: TRBJ2-3; V: TRBV6-5; CDR3: ASSRRTSPDTQY
D: TRBD1; J: TRBJ2-7; V: TRBV20-1; CDR3: SASSGGEQY
D: -; J: TRBJ2-7; V: TRBV4-2; CDR3: ASSQDIGSYEQY
D: -; J: TRBJ1-5; V: TRBV6-5; CDR3: ASSYLGQPQH
D: -; J: TRBJ1-5; V: TRBV4-1; CDR3: ASSQDKFGLSNQPQH
D: TRBD1; J: TRBJ2-7; V: TRBV5-1; CDR3: ASSTGGSYEQY
D: -; J: TRBJ1-1; V: TRBV12-3/TRBV12-4; CDR3: ASNSLNTEAF
D: TRBD2; J: TRBJ2-3; V: TRBV6-2/TRBV6-3; CDR3: ASSYGAGDPDTQY
D: -; J: TRBJ2-5; V: TRBV12-3/TRBV12-4; CDR3: ASSLPPMSETQY
D: -; J: TRBJ1-4; V: TRBV29-1; CDR3: SVLPVNAGTTREKLF
D: -; J: TRBJ1-3; V: TRBV18; CDR3: ASSPDLPSSGNTIY
D: -; J: TRBJ2-7; V: TRBV5-7; CDR3: ASSLAEAEPINYEQY
D: TRBD1; J: TRBJ1-6; V: TRBV6-5; CDR3: ASSYSGTGVYNSPLH
D: TRBD1; J: TRBJ2-7; V: TRBV6-5; CDR3: ASSPSSGGQY
D: -; J: TRBJ2-5; V: TRBV2; CDR3: ASTQTEIQETQY
D: TRBD2; J: TRBJ2-5; V: TRBV20-1; CDR3: SARIALAGRQETQY
D: -; J: TRBJ2-5; V: TRBV14; CDR3: ASSQDRGQETQY
D: -; J: TRBJ2-1; V: TRBV18; CDR3: ASSPDQVYNEQF
D: -; J: TRBJ1-2; V: TRBV30; CDR3: AWSVQDLQGGYT
D: -; J: TRBJ2-7; V: TRBV28; CDR3: ASSFPGLSLSYEQY